Below, 17 T cell receptor beta chains from the same sample are listed, as sequenced in a study of T-cell reconstitution after alpha-beta-depleted transplantation in children. Preparing the TCRbeta library involved the use of unique molecular identifiers. TCRdb re-derived calls from the PCR reads in MiXCR, one entry per CDR3 protein. The sample carries about 980,000 distinct CDR3 sequences, about 29% recorded once. Sequences were derived from PBMCs, mostly from graft donor cells, sampled 360 days after TCRalphabeta/CD19-depleted stem cell transplant. Receptors were obtained from a boy younger than two who had a stem cell transplant for SCID, so the T cells may come from the graft donor.

J is TRBJ2-7 and V is TRBV3-1, with D uncertain. V lost 4 bases and J 2 bases, leaving 9 bases between the germline ends. The CDR3 contains 13 residues. CDR1 LGHDT and CDR2 YNNKEL come from the germline V gene (reference sequence). Here the CDR3 reads CASSPMNTYEQYF. CDR3 nucleotides: TGTGCCAGCAGCCCGATGAATACCTACGAGCAGTACTTC.

The gene calls are TRBV20-1 and TRBJ2-3; TRBD2 aligns across 10 bases. CDR3 length equals 16 residues. Germline loops: CDR1 DFQATT, CDR2 SNEGSKA (reference sequence). The V and J ends lost 6 bases and 2 bases, in that order; junction bases with no gene match: 11. CDR3 loop: CSAETVSGGYTDTQYF. The CDR3 nucleotides are TGCAGTGCGGAGACCGTTAGCGGGGGGTACACAGATACGCAGTATTTT.

The chain recombines TRBV10-3 with TRBJ2-3; 9 nucleotides line up with TRBD2. CDR1 and CDR2 (germline): ENHRY, SYGVKD. This CDR3 has 14 amino acids. The junction had 2 bases not matched to a gene; V was cut back by 3 bases and J by 4 bases. The CDR3 region is CAISEGGGADTQYF. The CDR3 bases are TGTGCCATCAGTGAAGGCGGGGGGGCAGATACGCAGTATTTT.

This clonotype was recorded a few times. The J gene is TRBJ1-1, the V gene TRBV18; D possibly corresponds to TRBD1 (5 bases). CDR1 KGHSH and CDR2 LQKENI come from the germline V gene. The CDR3 has 13 residues. V was shortened by 2 bases and J by 7 bases, with 11 bases between the two germline ends. The CDR3 region has the DNA TGTGCCAGCTCACCAGAAAGGGGACTTGAAGCTTTCTTT. Its translation: CASSPERGLEAFF.

The chain couples TRBV10-1 to TRBJ2-3, with D perhaps matching TRBD2 (6 bases). The germline gives CDR1 WNHNN, CDR2 SYGVQD (reference sequence). V dropped 6 bases and J dropped 5 bases, with 12 bases sitting between them. The CDR3 loop spans 13 amino acids. CDR3 DNA sequence: TGCGCCAGCAGCGGGGACTTGGGAGATACGCAGTATTTT. The encoded protein is CASSGDLGDTQYF.

The chain has TRBV21-1 and TRBJ2-1; TRBD1 is taken as the D call from the table, unchecked against the DNA. TRBV21-1 is reported as a pseudogene. The CDR3 covers 17 residues. The CDR3 coding sequence is TGTGCCAGCAGCTGGGTCCCGGGGGGGTCACTCTACAATGAGCAGTTCTTC. The encoded protein is CASSWVPGGSLYNEQFF.

The chain employs TRBV3-1 and TRBJ2-3, with 8 bases lining up with TRBD1. After removal of 1 base from V and 1 base from J, the junction contained 7 bases not matched to a gene. Germline CDR1 is LGHDT and CDR2 is YNNKEL (reference sequence). CDR3 size: 17 residues. CDR3 protein: CASSQGRPGQGTDTQYF. CDR3 nucleotides: TGTGCCAGCAGCCAAGGTCGTCCGGGACAGGGCACAGATACGCAGTATTTT.

The chain employs TRBV11-3 and TRBJ2-1; D not certain. V lost 5 bases, J lost 8 bases, and 13 bases lay in between. The germline CDR1 and CDR2 sequences are SGHNT and YENEEA. This CDR3 spans 13 amino acids. CDR3 loop: CASSKPPRDEQFF. CDR3 sequence (DNA): TGTGCCAGCAGCAAACCCCCTAGGGATGAGCAGTTCTTC.

This clonotype has only a few counts. J is TRBJ2-7 and V is TRBV18; D perhaps matches TRBD2 (7 bases). V lost 6 bases and J 4 bases, leaving 22 bases between the germline ends. The CDR3 has 16 residues. Germline CDR1 KGHSH, CDR2 LQKENI. CDR3 in amino acids: CASSPQTGGKRYEQYF. DNA for the CDR3: TGTGCCAGCTCCCCCCAAACGGGGGGCAAAAGGTACGAGCAGTACTTC.

The genes are TRBV28 and TRBJ2-7, with TRBD1 matching 7 bases. V was pared by 6 bases and J by 7 bases, with 9 bases of the junction left unmatched. The germline V gene encodes CDR1 MDHEN and CDR2 SYDVKM. The CDR3 contains 13 residues. In nucleotides, the CDR3 is TGTGCCAGCAGATCCACAGGGGTACGGGAGCAGTACTTC. Its translation is CASRSTGVREQYF.

This clonotype was observed a handful of times. V and J are TRBV5-1 and TRBJ1-1; the D gene is possibly TRBD1 (5 bases). The CDR3 runs 14 residues. Germline V gene lookup returns CDR1 SGHRS and CDR2 YFSETQ. Trimming took off 0 bases at V and 8 bases at J, with 14 bases between the two ends. The CDR3 sequence is CASSLDPGEAEAFF. The CDR3 bases are TGCGCCAGCAGCTTGGACCCGGGGGAAGCAGAAGCTTTCTTT. Complete variable domain (other parts from reference TRBV5-1 and TRBJ1-1): KAGVTQTPRYLIKTRGQQVTLSCSPISGHRSVSWYQQTPGQGLQFLFEYFSETQRNKGNFPGRFSGRQFSNSRSEMNVSTLELGDSALYLCASSLDPGEAEAFFGQGTRLTVV.

This clonotype was seen a few times. The V and J genes are TRBV2 and TRBJ2-1; weak D call: TRBD2 (5 bases). The V end lost 7 bases, the J end lost 0 bases, and 10 bases lay between the germline ends. The CDR3 covers 14 residues. Germline CDR1 is SNHLY and CDR2 is FYNNEI. This chain's CDR3 is CASNRGLSYNEQFF. The DNA of the CDR3 is TGTGCCAGCAACCGAGGACTCTCCTACAATGAGCAGTTCTTC.

V and J are TRBV7-2 and TRBJ1-5; D might be TRBD1 (6 bases). Germline V CDR1 and CDR2: SGHTA, FQGNSA. Trimming took off 4 bases at V and 1 base at J, with 17 bases between the two ends. This CDR3 contains 17 residues. CDR3 nucleotide sequence: TGTGCCAGCAGCTCAACTACGTTAGGGGGGAGCAATCAGCCCCAGCATTTT. Translated: CASSSTTLGGSNQPQHF.

The gene calls are TRBV11-2 and TRBJ2-7; 7 bases match TRBD2. The V gene's germline CDR1 is SGHAT and CDR2 FQNNGV. CDR3 length equals 13 residues. Trimming at V came to 8 bases and at J to 5 bases, leaving 9 bases not matched to a gene. Written as DNA, the CDR3 is TGTGCCAGCGGGTTTCGGCGGGGGAACGAGCAGTACTTC. Its protein product is CASGFRRGNEQYF. The full variable domain, completed using reference TRBV11-2 and TRBJ2-7, is EAGVAQSPRYKIIEKRQSVAFWCNPISGHATLYWYQQILGQGPKLLIQFQNNGVVDDSQLPKDRFSAERLKGVDSTLKIQPAKLEDSAVYLCASGFRRGNEQYFGPGTRLTVT.

CDR3 DNA: TGCAGTGCTAGTACTAGTCCCGGGGAGCTGTTTTTT. It codes for CSASTSPGELFF. The chain joins TRBV20-1 to TRBJ2-2, with D perhaps matching TRBD2 (5 bases). The CDR3 contains 12 residues. V shed 3 bases and J shed 6 bases, with 8 bases lying between them. Germline V gives CDR1 DFQATT, CDR2 SNEGSKA (reference sequence).

This clonotype showed up just a few times. This chain links TRBV9 with TRBJ2-5; 8 bases align to TRBD2. CDR3 size: 16 residues. Germline CDR1 is SGDLS and CDR2 is YYNGEE. The ends lost 4 bases at V and 4 bases at J; junction bases unmatched: 12. CDR3 in amino acids: CASSPRTLAGRETQYF. DNA of the CDR3: TGTGCCAGCAGCCCGAGGACCCTAGCGGGTAGAGAGACCCAGTACTTC.

This clonotype was found a few times. The V and J genes are TRBV15 and TRBJ2-3; 10 bases map to TRBD2. Unmatched junction bases numbered 8, after V lost 0 bases and J lost 5 bases. CDR1 LNHNV and CDR2 YYDKDF come from the germline V gene (reference sequence). This CDR3 contains 17 residues. The CDR3 spells CATSRDSELAGLDTQYF. Here the CDR3 DNA reads TGTGCCACCAGCAGAGATTCGGAACTAGCGGGGTTAGATACGCAGTATTTT.